This T cell receptor beta chain originates from a study of blood T cell repertoires in COVID-19. The germline gives CDR1 MNHEY, CDR2 SVGEGT. J gave up 5 bases and V 5 bases, and 13 bases lay outside the gene matches. The CDR3 totals 16 residues. Repertoires were generated with immunoSEQ multiplex PCR, while TCRdb's copy carries only in-frame clones and drops some. The data contain about 480,000 clones, roughly 90% of them singletons. This receptor was obtained from a woman between 40 and 50 years old who had recovered from COVID-19. V usage is TRBV6-2 or TRBV6-3 and J usage is TRBJ2-3, with 7 positions matching TRBD2. The sample comprised PBMCs or T cells enriched from blood (not recorded which). The CDR3 sequence: CASSLLGEGPRDTQYF. CDR3 coding DNA: TGTGCCAGCAGTCTTCTGGGGGAGGGCCCTCGAGATACGCAGTATTTT.